This T cell receptor (beta chain) appears in the sequencing data of a study of cytomegalovirus exposure and HLA in healthy donors. The V end was cut by 8 bases, the J end by 5 bases, with 16 bases between. The CDR3 loop spans 14 amino acids. CDR1 is SNHLY, CDR2 FYNNEI, per germline. Turning to this clone: Its target is not known.

Regarding the study as a whole: Apparent HLA restriction characterized most CMV-associated TCR beta chains in a later analysis. Later work found that TCR association rates differed between HLA loci; DRB1 had the most and HLA-C the fewest. The authors judged a highly shared variant cluster likely a sequencing artifact.

The donors comprised healthy bone marrow donors. PCR amplification relied on 60 Vbeta primers (plus 13 Jbeta primers). Sequencing used immunoSEQ multiplex PCR; TCRdb keeps in-frame clones, though not all of them. The sample consists of tens of thousands of clones, 77% of them appearing once. What was sequenced was PBMCs. The chain couples TRBV2 to TRBJ1-5, with D unresolved. The origin of this receptor is a middle-aged woman in good health and CMV-seropositive. CDR3 region: CASSVGPGDQPQHF. The CDR3 nucleotides read TGTGCCAGCTCGGTCGGGCCGGGAGATCAGCCCCAGCATTTT.